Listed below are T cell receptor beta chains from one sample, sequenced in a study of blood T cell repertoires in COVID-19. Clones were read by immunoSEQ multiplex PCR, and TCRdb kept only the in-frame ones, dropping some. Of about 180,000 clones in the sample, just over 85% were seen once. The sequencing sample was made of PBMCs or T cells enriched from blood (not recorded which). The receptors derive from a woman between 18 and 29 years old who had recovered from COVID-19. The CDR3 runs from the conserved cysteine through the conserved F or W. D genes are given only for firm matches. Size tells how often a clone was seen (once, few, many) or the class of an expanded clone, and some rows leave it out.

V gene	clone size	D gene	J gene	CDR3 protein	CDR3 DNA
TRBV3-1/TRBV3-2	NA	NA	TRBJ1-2	CASSQDLYGYTF	TGTGCCAGCAGCCAAGATCTCTATGGCTACACCTTC
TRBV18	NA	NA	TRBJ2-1	CASSPDQVIGEQFF	TGTGCCAGCTCACCAGACCAGGTCATCGGTGAGCAGTTCTTC
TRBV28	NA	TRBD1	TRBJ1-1	CASSLDRDEMNTEAFF	TGTGCCAGCAGTTTGGACAGGGATGAAATGAACACTGAAGCTTTCTTT
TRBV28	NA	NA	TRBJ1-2	CASSTAAVPRYGYTF	TGTGCCAGCAGTACCGCAGCGGTTCCTCGCTATGGCTACACCTTC
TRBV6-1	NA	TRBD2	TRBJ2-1	CASSGGLPGLAGSHEQFF	TGTGCCAGCAGTGGTGGGCTACCCGGACTAGCGGGGAGCCATGAGCAGTTCTTC
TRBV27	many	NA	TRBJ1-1	CASTSPQKHTEAFF	TGTGCCAGCACTTCACCTCAGAAACACACTGAAGCTTTCTTT
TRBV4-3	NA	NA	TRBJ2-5	CASRWSYGSQETQYF	TGCGCCAGCAGATGGAGTTACGGGTCCCAAGAGACCCAGTACTTC
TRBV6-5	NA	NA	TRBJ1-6	CASRPTENSNSPLHF	TGTGCCAGCAGACCAACAGAGAATAGTAATTCACCCCTCCACTTT
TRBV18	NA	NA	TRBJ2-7	CASSPPEGTYEQYF	TGTGCCAGCTCACCACCTGAGGGAACTTACGAGCAGTACTTC
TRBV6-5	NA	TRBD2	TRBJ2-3	CASSWRSGGTQNTQYF	TGTGCCAGCAGTTGGAGGAGCGGGGGGACGCAAAATACGCAGTATTTT
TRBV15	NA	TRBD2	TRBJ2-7	CATSRETSGSYEQYF	TGTGCCACCAGCAGAGAGACTAGCGGGTCCTACGAGCAGTACTTC
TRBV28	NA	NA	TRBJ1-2	CASSLGGMFGYGYTF	TGTGCCAGCAGTTTGGGAGGAATGTTCGGCTATGGCTACACCTTC
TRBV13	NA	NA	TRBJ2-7	CASSSSYEQYF	TGTGCCAGCTCCAGCTCCTACGAGCAGTACTTC
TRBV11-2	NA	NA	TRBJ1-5	CASSSTPSQPQHF	TGTGCCAGCAGCTCAACACCCTCCCAGCCCCAGCATTTT
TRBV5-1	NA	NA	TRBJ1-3	CASSLWGEAGNTIYF	TGCGCCAGCAGCTTGTGGGGCGAAGCTGGAAACACCATATATTTT
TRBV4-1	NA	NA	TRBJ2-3	CASSQSPAGGTDTQYF	TGCGCCAGCAGCCAATCGCCCGCAGGGGGGACAGATACGCAGTATTTT
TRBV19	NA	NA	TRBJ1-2	CASSFSGGDNYGYTF	TGTGCCAGTAGTTTCTCCGGAGGGGATAACTATGGCTACACCTTC
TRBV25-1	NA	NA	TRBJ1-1	CASSAFSGRGTEAFF	TGTGCCAGCAGTGCGTTTTCCGGACGGGGCACTGAAGCTTTCTTT
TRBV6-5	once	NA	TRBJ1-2	CASRGQEYGYTF	TGTGCCAGCAGGGGCCAAGAGTATGGCTACACCTTC
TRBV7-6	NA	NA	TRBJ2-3	CASSLSRQTQYF	TGTGCCAGCAGCCTTAGTCGTCAAACGCAGTATTTT
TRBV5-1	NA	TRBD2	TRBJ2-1	CASRDGTRVNEQFF	TGCGCCAGCAGGGATGGGACTAGGGTCAATGAGCAGTTCTTC
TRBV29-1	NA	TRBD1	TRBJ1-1	CSALGQGRYTEAFF	TGCAGCGCTCTTGGACAGGGACGGTACACTGAAGCTTTCTTT
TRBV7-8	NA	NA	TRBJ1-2	CASSPYRVPNGYTF	TGTGCCAGCAGCCCGTACAGGGTGCCAAATGGCTACACCTTC
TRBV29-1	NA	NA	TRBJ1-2	CSVESYSGYTF	TGCAGCGTTGAAAGTTATAGTGGCTACACCTTC
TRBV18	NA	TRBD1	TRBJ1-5	CASSRDRGDQPQHF	TGTGCCAGCTCACGGGACAGAGGGGATCAGCCCCAGCATTTT